This is a list of T cell receptor beta chains from one sample in a study of blood T cells in healthy people across ages. Each CDR3 protein is one row after TCRdb ran MiXCR on the 5' RACE reads. The repertoire has approximately 1,000,000 distinct CDR3 sequences, more than 30% of them found once; the top ten carry around 14%. Sequences were obtained from blood. Source of these receptors: a man between 18 and 35 years old in good health. CDR3s include the opening cysteine and the closing phenylalanine or tryptophan. D genes are given only for firm matches. Expanded clones get a size class; other rows say once, few or many, or leave the size out.

>-|TRBV20-1|TRBJ2-5|-
TGCAGTGCTAGAGACTCCGTACAGGGTAAGAGCTCCTACAATGAGCAGTACTTC
CSARDSVQGKSSYNEQYF
>-|TRBV12-3/TRBV12-4|TRBJ1-2|TRBD1
TGTGCCAGCAGTCCTAGTCCGGGACAGGGGAACTATGGCTACACCTTC
CASSPSPGQGNYGYTF
>-|TRBV20-1|TRBJ2-1|-
TGCAGTGCTAGAGAATTCAATGAGCAGTTCTTC
CSAREFNEQFF
>-|TRBV5-1|TRBJ2-6|-
TGCGCCAGCAGCTTGGATACGTGGGGGGCCAACGTCCTGACTTTC
CASSLDTWGANVLTF
>-|TRBV5-1|TRBJ2-1|-
TGCGCCAGCAGCTTGGACGACCCTCTTTACAATGAGCAGTTCTTC
CASSLDDPLYNEQFF
>few|TRBV6-2/TRBV6-3|TRBJ2-7|-
TGTGCCAGCAGCCCCCTTTGGCGGGAAGAGCAGTACTTC
CASSPLWREEQYF
>-|TRBV6-2/TRBV6-3|TRBJ2-1|TRBD2
TGTGCCAGCAGTTACTACACCACAGCGGGATCAAGCAATGAGCAGTTCTTC
CASSYYTTAGSSNEQFF
>-|TRBV12-3/TRBV12-4|TRBJ1-2|-
TGTGCCGGCAGTTTAGGGGGAGGCTACACCTTC
CAGSLGGGYTF
>-|TRBV3-1|TRBJ1-1|-
TGTGCCAGCAGCCAAGCCGTCGTGAACACTGAAGCTTTCTTT
CASSQAVVNTEAFF
>once|TRBV28|TRBJ1-1|-
TGTGCCAGCGGGGGCGCCGCGAACACTGAAGCTTTCTTT
CASGGAANTEAFF
>many|TRBV12-3/TRBV12-4|TRBJ1-5|-
TGTGCCAGCAGTTTAGCTGTTAGCAATCAGCCCCAGCATTTT
CASSLAVSNQPQHF
>-|TRBV7-9|TRBJ1-4|-
TGTGCCAGCAGCTTAGAGGGAGGGGGTCAGCCTGAAAAACTGTTTTTT
CASSLEGGGQPEKLFF
>-|TRBV6-6|TRBJ2-7|TRBD2
TGTGCCAGCAGCGATTCGACTAGCTACTACGAGCAGTACTTC
CASSDSTSYYEQYF
>-|TRBV20-1|TRBJ1-4|-
TGCAGTGCTAGGAACGATGTAACTACTAATGAAAAACTGTTTTTT
CSARNDVTTNEKLFF
>few|TRBV11-1|TRBJ2-1|-
TGTGCCAGCAGCTTAGCCCAGGGTTATGAGCAGTTCTTC
CASSLAQGYEQFF
>-|TRBV29-1|TRBJ1-1|-
TGCAGCGTTGTTGGGTCTTCTGAAGCTTTCTTT
CSVVGSSEAFF
>-|TRBV6-6|TRBJ2-7|-
TGTGCCAGCAGTCCTATCCCCGCGGGACAGCCTACCTACGAGCAGTACTTC
CASSPIPAGQPTYEQYF
>few|TRBV9|TRBJ2-1|-
TGTGCCAGCAGCGTAGTAGGTGGGGCCGGTGAGCAGTTCTTC
CASSVVGGAGEQFF
>-|TRBV3-1|TRBJ2-3|-
TGTGCCAGCAGCCAAGATCTCCAGGACTCCCAGCCAGATACGCAGTATTTT
CASSQDLQDSQPDTQYF
>few|TRBV20-1|TRBJ2-3|-
TGCAGTGCCCCCGACGGCCAGTTCACAGATACGCAGTATTTT
CSAPDGQFTDTQYF
>-|TRBV9|TRBJ1-1|-
TGTGCCAGCAGTCCCCGGTCCGACGGAGCTTTCTTT
CASSPRSDGAFF
>few|TRBV20-1|TRBJ1-6|TRBD1
TGCAGTGCTAGATCTGGGACAGACCTAAATTCACCCCTCCACTTT
CSARSGTDLNSPLHF